Listed below are T cell receptor beta chains from one sample, sequenced in a study of CD8 T cells in ankylosing spondylitis. MiXCR, run by TCRdb on the 5' RACE reads, gives a single entry per CDR3 protein. Of fewer than 250,000 distinct CDR3 sequences in the sample, roughly 24% are singletons; the top ten hold 6.6%. The sample consisted of blood, either unsorted or a sorted T cell fraction (not recorded which). The origin of the receptors is a male donor with ankylosing spondylitis or in good health (not recorded which). Both conserved end residues are part of each CDR3.

j_call v_call cdr3_aa
TRBJ2-1 TRBV5-8 CASSDHRGGSWSDEQFF
TRBJ2-1 TRBV29-1 CSVERPSGSYNEQFF
TRBJ2-7 TRBV20-1 CSAPRRAAQLYEQYF
TRBJ1-2 TRBV29-1 CSVAGTGGLWGYGYTF
TRBJ2-1 TRBV5-6 CASSLERGNEQFF
TRBJ2-1 TRBV9 CASSVLGGAYNEQFF
TRBJ2-7 TRBV3-1 CASSPSTSIPYEQYF
TRBJ2-7 TRBV20-1 CSATGTGYEQYF
TRBJ2-2 TRBV12-3/TRBV12-4 CASSSTSGMNTGELFF
TRBJ2-7 TRBV29-1 CSVEDQALVANHVF
TRBJ2-7 TRBV29-1 CSAQDRVYEQYF
TRBJ2-1 TRBV4-3 CASSRGLAGAQFF